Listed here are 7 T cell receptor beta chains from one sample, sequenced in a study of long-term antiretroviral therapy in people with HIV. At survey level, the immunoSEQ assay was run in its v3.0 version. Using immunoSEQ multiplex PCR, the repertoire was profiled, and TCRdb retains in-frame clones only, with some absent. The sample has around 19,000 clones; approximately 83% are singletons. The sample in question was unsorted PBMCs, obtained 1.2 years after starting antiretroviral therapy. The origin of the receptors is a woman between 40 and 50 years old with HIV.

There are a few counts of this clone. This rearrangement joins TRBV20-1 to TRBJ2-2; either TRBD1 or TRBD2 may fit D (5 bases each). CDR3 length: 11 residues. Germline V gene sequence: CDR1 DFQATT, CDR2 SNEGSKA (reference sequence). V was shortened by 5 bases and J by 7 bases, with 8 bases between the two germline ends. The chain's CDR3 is CSAPRGGELFF. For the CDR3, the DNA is TGCAGTGCTCCGAGGGGCGGGGAGCTGTTTTTT.

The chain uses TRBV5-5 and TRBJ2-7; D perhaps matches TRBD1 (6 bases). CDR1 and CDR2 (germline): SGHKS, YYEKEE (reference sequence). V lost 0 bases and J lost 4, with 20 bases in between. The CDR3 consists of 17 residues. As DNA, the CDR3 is TGTGCCAGCAGCTTGGATATACTGGGGACACGGGCTTACGAGCAGTACTTC. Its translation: CASSLDILGTRAYEQYF.

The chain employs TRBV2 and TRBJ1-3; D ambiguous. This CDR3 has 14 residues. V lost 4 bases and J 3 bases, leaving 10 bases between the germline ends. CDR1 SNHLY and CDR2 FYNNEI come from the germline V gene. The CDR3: CASSGPAGGNTIYF. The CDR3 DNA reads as TGTGCCAGCAGTGGGCCCGCAGGTGGAAACACCATATATTTT.

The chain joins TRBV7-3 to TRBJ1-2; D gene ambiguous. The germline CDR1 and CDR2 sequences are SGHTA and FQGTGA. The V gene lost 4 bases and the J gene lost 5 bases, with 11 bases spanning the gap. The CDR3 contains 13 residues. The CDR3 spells CASSSEYYYGYTF. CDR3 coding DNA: TGTGCCAGCAGCTCGGAGTACTATTATGGCTACACCTTC.

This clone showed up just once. CDR3 in DNA: TGTGCCAGCAGCCCGGAAGGGCTAGCGGGACCCTACGAGCAGTACTTC. Encoded protein: CASSPEGLAGPYEQYF. This sequence joins TRBV5-5 and TRBJ2-7; 9 bases fit TRBD2. Per the germline V gene, CDR1 is SGHKS and CDR2 is YYEKEE (reference sequence). V was clipped by 4 bases and J by 2 bases; unmatched bases: 10. The CDR3 runs 16 residues.

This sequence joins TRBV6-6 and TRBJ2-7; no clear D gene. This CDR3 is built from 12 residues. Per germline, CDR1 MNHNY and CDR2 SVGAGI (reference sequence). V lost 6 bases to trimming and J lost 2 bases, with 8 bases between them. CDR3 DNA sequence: TGTGCCAGCAGCACAAATCCCTACGAGCAGTACTTC. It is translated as CASSTNPYEQYF.

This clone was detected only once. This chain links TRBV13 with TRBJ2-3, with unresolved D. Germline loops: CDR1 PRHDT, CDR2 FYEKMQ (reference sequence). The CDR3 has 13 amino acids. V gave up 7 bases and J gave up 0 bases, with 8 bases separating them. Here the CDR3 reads CASMSGSTDTQYF. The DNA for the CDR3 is TGTGCCAGCATGTCGGGTAGCACAGATACGCAGTATTTT.